This T cell receptor beta chain was found in a study of regulatory T cells in long-lasting Graves disease. The time point was: newly diagnosed GD, antithyroid drugs for less than 3 months. Extracted PBMC RNA gave rise to the TCR library. General study points: With persistent disease, TRBV28, TRBJ1-2 and TRBJ2-5 were the favored segments.

The TCR beta library used iRepertoire HTBI primers with Arm-PCR amplification of CDR3. TCRdb used MiXCR to reprocess the multiplex PCR reads, holding one entry per CDR3 protein. Of a few hundred thousand distinct CDR3 sequences listed, 15% to 20% are singletons. For this clonotype: No antigen is known for it.

The V end was cut by 6 bases, the J end by 2 bases, with 20 bases between. The CDR3 is 17 amino acids. The germline V gene encodes CDR1 SGHKS and CDR2 YYEKEE (reference sequence). These same data were also listed under a study on T cells in Graves' hyperthyroidism and ophthalmopathy.

The sample here was peripheral blood mononuclear cells (PBMCs), taken at new diagnosis, from a patient treated with antithyroid drugs. The genes are TRBV5-5 and TRBJ2-2, with D perhaps given as TRBD1 or TRBD2 (5 bases each). This receptor was identified in a woman aged 18-29 years with Graves disease. The chain's CDR3 is CASNLRGVGVNTGELFF. DNA of the CDR3: TGTGCCAGCAACTTAAGGGGAGTGGGAGTAAACACCGGGGAGCTGTTTTTT.